The text below deals with one T cell receptor (beta chain). The CDR3 runs 15 residues. The ends lost 5 bases at V and 2 bases at J; junction bases unmatched: 6. Per germline, CDR1 LNHDA and CDR2 SQIVND (reference sequence). Sequenced by immunoSEQ multiplex PCR; TCRdb stores in-frame clones only, minus some. The sample has over 200,000 clones, approximately 89% seen once. The source of the sample is a study of blood T cell repertoires in COVID-19. On the study more broadly: T cells, B-cell-depleted T cells, or PBMCs supplied cDNA or gDNA.

This clonotype was sampled from a woman in her thirties or forties with acute COVID-19. Sample: PBMCs or T cells enriched from blood (not recorded which). The chain couples TRBV19 to TRBJ1-3; 7 bases match TRBD1. The CDR3 is CASSFRTGTGNTIYF. CDR3 coding DNA: TGTGCCAGTAGTTTCCGGACAGGTACTGGAAACACCATATATTTT.